The 4 T cell receptor beta chains in this list originate from one sample, sequenced in a study of beta chain features in type 1 diabetes. Study results and caveats: Among patients with Type 1 diabetes, TCRB CDR3s were moderately but significantly shorter in every one of the four CD4+ subsets.

Expressed TCRB transcripts were sequenced after all isolated RNA was converted to cDNA. Using immunoSEQ multiplex PCR, the repertoire was profiled, and TCRdb retains in-frame clones only, with some absent. The table has about 340,000 clones, roughly 13% seen once. Their target antigens are unknown. Sequencing was done on a sample of naive CD4+ T cells from blood. The receptors were sampled from a young woman with type 1 diabetes.

This clone was seen more than once but under ten times. The V gene is TRBV5-4, the J gene TRBJ2-7; TRBD2 aligns across 9 bases. The CDR3 covers 17 residues. The V and J ends lost 4 bases and 3 bases, in that order; junction bases with no gene match: 14. Per the germline V gene, CDR1 is SGHNT and CDR2 is YYREEE (reference sequence). The CDR3 protein is CASSAYSGSGHGYEQYF. Here the CDR3 DNA reads TGTGCCAGCAGCGCATATAGCGGGAGCGGACACGGCTACGAGCAGTACTTC.

The V and J genes are TRBV15 and TRBJ2-4, with D possibly TRBD2 on 5 matching bases. Germline-derived CDR1 and CDR2 are LNHNV and YYDKDF (reference sequence). The CDR3 has 16 amino acids. Between the trimmed V and J ends, which lost 0 bases and 6 bases, there was a span of 15 bases. CDR3 protein: CATSREADSLGNIQYF. The CDR3 nucleotides are TGTGCCACCAGCAGAGAAGCGGATTCCCTTGGAAACATTCAGTACTTC.

The V gene is TRBV7-2, the J gene TRBJ2-1, with D possibly matching TRBD2 (5 bases). CDR3 length: 16 amino acids. In germline, CDR1 is SGHTA, CDR2 FQGNSA. The V end lost 7 bases, the J end lost 6 bases, and 22 bases lay between the germline ends. CDR3 in DNA: TGTGCCAGCATCCTAAGGGCTGGGAGTGCCAGCAATGAGCAGTTCTTC. This encodes CASILRAGSASNEQFF. Together with reference TRBV7-2 and TRBJ2-1, the CDR3 gives the full variable domain: GAGVSQSPSNKVTEKGKDVELRCDPISGHTALYWYRQSLGQGLEFLIYFQGNSAPDKSGLPSDRFSAERTGGSVSTLTIQRTQQEDSAVYLCASILRAGSASNEQFFGPGTRLTVL.

This sequence joins TRBV18 and TRBJ2-1, with TRBD2 identical over 10 bases. Germline CDR1 KGHSH, CDR2 LQKENI. Trimming at V came to 5 bases and at J to 8 bases, leaving 12 bases not matched to a gene. The CDR3 totals 16 residues. DNA of the CDR3: TGTGCCAGCTCAGACAGGCTAGCGGGAGTTATGGATGAGCAGTTCTTC. Its translation is CASSDRLAGVMDEQFF.